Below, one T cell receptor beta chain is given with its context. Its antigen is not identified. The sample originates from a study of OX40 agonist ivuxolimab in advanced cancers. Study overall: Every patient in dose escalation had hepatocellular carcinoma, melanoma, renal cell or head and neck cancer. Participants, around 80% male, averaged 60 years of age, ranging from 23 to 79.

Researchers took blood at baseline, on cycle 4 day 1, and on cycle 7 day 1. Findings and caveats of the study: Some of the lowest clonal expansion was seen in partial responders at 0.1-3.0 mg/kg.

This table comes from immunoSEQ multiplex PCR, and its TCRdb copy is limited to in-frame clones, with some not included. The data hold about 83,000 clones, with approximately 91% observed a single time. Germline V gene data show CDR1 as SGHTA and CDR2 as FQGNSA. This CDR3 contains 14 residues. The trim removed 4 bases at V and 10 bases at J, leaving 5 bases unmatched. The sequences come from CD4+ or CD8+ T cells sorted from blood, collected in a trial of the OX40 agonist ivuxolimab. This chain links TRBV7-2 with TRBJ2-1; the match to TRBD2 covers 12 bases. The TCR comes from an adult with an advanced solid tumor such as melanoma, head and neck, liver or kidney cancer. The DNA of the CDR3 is TGTGCCAGCAGCTCGGGACTAGCGGGCGACGAGCAGTTCTTC. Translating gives CASSSGLAGDEQFF.